This TCR beta chain was found in a study of blood T cell repertoires in COVID-19. Overall study context: COVID-19 samples, acute and convalescent, were from the United States, Italy and Spain.

Per the authors' pipeline: From reference gene primer amplification, estimates of nucleated cell counts were derived. Here immunoSEQ multiplex PCR was the method, and the copy in TCRdb shows in-frame clones only, minus some. The DNA gave D and trimming, while V, J and clone size come from that table. Of over 150,000 clones listed, just under 85% are singletons. V dropped 2 bases and J dropped 4; count of bases not matched to a gene: 10. CDR1 LGHDT and CDR2 YNNKEL come from the germline V gene (reference sequence). CDR3 length: 16 residues. In this sample, this clone turned up once. The sample consisted of peripheral blood. The chain uses TRBV3-1 (or the pseudogene TRBV3-2) and TRBJ2-7; 8 bases are shared with TRBD1. The sequence derives from a woman aged 60-75 years with acute or convalescent COVID-19. CDR3 nucleotide sequence: TGTGCCAGCAGCCAACGTACCGGACAGGGCAAATACGAGCAGTACTTC. It encodes CASSQRTGQGKYEQYF.